This passage covers 5 T cell receptor beta chains from one sample sequenced in a study of identical twins. MiXCR, run by TCRdb on the 5' RACE reads, gives a single entry per CDR3 protein. The repertoire has 350,000 to 500,000 distinct CDR3 sequences, around a sixth of them found once; the top ten carry about 12%. The sequencing sample was made of naive T cells sorted from blood. The receptor source for this set is a man aged 45 to 65 in good health.

The chain has TRBV10-3 and TRBJ2-1; 12 bases align to TRBD2. Germline trimming cut 1 base from V and 4 bases from J; bases unmatched to any gene: 2. This CDR3 comprises 16 residues. Germline CDR1 and CDR2: ENHRY and SYGVKD. The CDR3 bases are TGTGCCATCAGTGAGTTGACTAGCGGGGGATACAATGAGCAGTTCTTC. This encodes CAISELTSGGYNEQFF.

This clonotype was seen a few times. The gene calls are TRBV5-1 and TRBJ2-1; D possibly corresponds to TRBD1 (5 bases). Germline V lookup: CDR1 SGHRS, CDR2 YFSETQ. The V gene lost 0 bases and the J gene lost 0 bases, with 10 bases spanning the gap. The CDR3 sequence is 16 residues long. The CDR3 here is CASSLAQASSYNEQFF. The CDR3 DNA sequence: TGCGCCAGCAGCTTGGCACAGGCCAGCTCCTACAATGAGCAGTTCTTC. The complete variable domain, with remaining parts taken from reference TRBV5-1 and TRBJ2-1, reads KAGVTQTPRYLIKTRGQQVTLSCSPISGHRSVSWYQQTPGQGLQFLFEYFSETQRNKGNFPGRFSGRQFSNSRSEMNVSTLELGDSALYLCASSLAQASSYNEQFFGPGTRLTVL.

This clonotype was recorded a few times. The gene calls are TRBV20-1 and TRBJ2-7; the match to TRBD1 covers 9 bases. The CDR3 runs to 15 residues. J was trimmed by 6 bases and V by 8 bases; bases with no gene match: 17. Germline assignment: CDR1 DFQATT and CDR2 SNEGSKA (reference sequence). CDR3 in amino acids: CSPILHGTGLFEQYF. In DNA, the CDR3 is TGCAGTCCAATCCTTCACGGGACAGGGCTATTCGAGCAGTACTTC.

This clonotype was observed a few times. The V gene is TRBV29-1, the J gene TRBJ2-1, with a tentative D call TRBD1 (7 bases). Trimming shortened V by 7 bases and J by 9 bases, and 19 bases separated the two germline ends. CDR1 is SQVTM, CDR2 ANQGSEA, per germline. The CDR3 covers 13 residues. CDR3 in amino acids: CSAQGSRRGEQFF. The CDR3 DNA sequence: TGCAGCGCACAGGGGTCCCGGAGGGGTGAGCAGTTCTTC.

This clonotype was seen more than once but under ten times. CDR3 protein: CATSTRTDYNEQFF. The CDR3 nucleotides are TGTGCCACCAGCACTCGGACAGACTACAATGAGCAGTTCTTC. The V and J genes are TRBV15 and TRBJ2-1; tentative D call: TRBD1 (6 bases). Per the germline V gene, CDR1 is LNHNV and CDR2 is YYDKDF (reference sequence). The CDR3 consists of 14 residues. The germline V and J ends were trimmed by 4 bases and 3 bases, with 10 bases remaining between them.